This entry describes one TCR beta chain. V was pared by 2 bases and J by 1 base, with 8 bases of the junction left unmatched. This CDR3 has 18 residues. From germline, CDR1 is KGHSH and CDR2 LQKENI. The sample comes from a study of blood T cell repertoires in COVID-19. Looking at the study overall: The study drew acute and convalescent COVID-19 samples from the United States, Italy and Spain. Sources were T cells, B-cell-depleted T cells, or PBMCs; the material itself was cDNA or gDNA.

Profiling relied on immunoSEQ multiplex PCR, and the TCRdb table lists in-frame clones only, not all of them. The top ten clones hold roughly 3.9% of a sample with 50,000 to 65,000 clones, roughly 90% of them seen once. Material for sequencing was peripheral blood. The chain employs TRBV18 and TRBJ2-5; 12 positions agree with TRBD2. The receptor comes from a man aged 50 to 59 with active COVID-19. CDR3 in amino acids: CASSPNRPTSGGQETQYF. The CDR3 DNA follows: TGTGCCAGCTCACCAAACCGCCCGACTAGCGGGGGCCAAGAGACCCAGTACTTC.